The TCR beta chain under discussion was sequenced for a study of blood T cell repertoires in COVID-19. The V and J ends lost 6 bases and 4 bases, in that order; junction bases with no gene match: 2. The CDR3 has 12 residues. The germline V gene encodes CDR1 WSHSY and CDR2 SAAADI. Sequencing used immunoSEQ multiplex PCR; TCRdb keeps in-frame clones, though not all of them. The sample holds 60,000 or so clones, around 87% seen once. The receptor comes from a man in his fifties or sixties with active or convalescent COVID-19. The source material was peripheral blood. V and J are TRBV10-2 and TRBJ1-1, with TRBD1 matching 7 bases. The CDR3 bases are TGCGCCAGCAGCGCAGGGGGCACTGAAGCTTTCTTT. It specifies CASSAGGTEAFF.